The rows below give T cell receptor beta chains drawn from one sample of a study of T cell repertoires in cytomegalovirus infection. TCRdb reanalysed the reads using MiXCR and keeps one entry per CDR3 protein. The profile covers about 110,000 distinct CDR3 sequences, with around 10% appearing a single time and approximately 33% taken by the ten largest. Antigens for these TCRs are unknown. Input material: PBMCs, sequenced either directly or after in vitro stimulation (not recorded which). Source of these receptors: a human donor in good health (CMV status not recorded). Some clones in this sample may be carry-over from other donors' samples. Both conserved end residues are part of each CDR3. The D gene is left open where the match is weak. Some rows mark clone size as missing; the rest say once, few, many or name a class of expanded clone.

TRBV6-2/TRBV6-3,.,13,TRBJ1-5,many,TGTGCCAGCAGACAAAAGGAGGGTCAGCCCCAGCATTTT,CASRQKEGQPQHF
TRBV2,.,14,TRBJ1-1,.,TGTGCCAGCAGTGAGGGCAACACCCGGCCGTGGGCTTTCTTT,CASSEGNTRPWAFF
TRBV7-6,TRBD1,16,TRBJ1-4,many,TGTGCCAGCAGCTCGAGACAGGGAGCAACTAATGAAAAACTGTTTTTT,CASSSRQGATNEKLFF
TRBV15,TRBD1,16,TRBJ1-2,few,TGTGCCACCAGCAGAGCCCCGGACAGGGGGCGGTCTGGCTACACCTTC,CATSRAPDRGRSGYTF
TRBV7-2,.,12,TRBJ1-1,many,TGTGCCAGAAGCTTAACGTACACTGAAGCTTTCTTT,CARSLTYTEAFF
TRBV4-1,TRBD1,16,TRBJ1-6,.,TGCGCCAGCAGCCAAGACAGGGGGATATATAATTCACCCCTCCACTTT,CASSQDRGIYNSPLHF
TRBV5-1,TRBD1,15,TRBJ1-1,few,TGCGCCAGCAGCTTTGGGACAGGGGGAACCGCTGAAGCTTTCTTT,CASSFGTGGTAEAFF
TRBV14,.,16,TRBJ2-1,.,TGTGCCAGCAGCCCGGGTTGGGCCAGCTCCTACAATGAGCAGTTCTTC,CASSPGWASSYNEQFF
TRBV7-2,TRBD2,18,TRBJ2-1,many,TGTGCCAGCAGCCCGGGTTGGACTAGCGGGAGTAACTACAATGAGCAGTTCTTC,CASSPGWTSGSNYNEQFF
TRBV7-2,TRBD1,14,TRBJ1-5,many,TGTGCCAGCAGCGGGACAGGGGGTAATCAGCCCCAGCATTTT,CASSGTGGNQPQHF
TRBV3-1,.,13,TRBJ1-1,few,TGTGCCAGCAGCCAGGGGGGAGGAACTGAAGCTTTCTTT,CASSQGGGTEAFF
TRBV18,.,14,TRBJ2-7,many,TGTGCCAGCTCACCGTCTAGCTCCTCCTACGAGCAGTACTTC,CASSPSSSSYEQYF
TRBV7-9,.,14,TRBJ2-1,many,TGTGCCAGCAGCCTCCTGGGCTCCTACAATGAGCAGTTCTTC,CASSLLGSYNEQFF
TRBV5-4,TRBD1,14,TRBJ2-5,many,TGTGCCAGCAGCCGACAGGGGGCGGTAGAGACCCAGTACTTC,CASSRQGAVETQYF
TRBV30,.,13,TRBJ1-1,few,TGTGCCTGGATTGCGTCTGGGGGTACTGAAGCTTTCTTT,CAWIASGGTEAFF
TRBV4-1,TRBD1,18,TRBJ1-4,many,TGCGCCAGCAGCCAAATAACGACAGGGGATCTAACTAATGAAAAACTGTTTTTT,CASSQITTGDLTNEKLFF
TRBV20-1,.,14,TRBJ1-3,.,TGCAGTGCTACCACGGTTTCGAGGAGTCACACCATATATTTT,CSATTVSRSHTIYF
TRBV30,.,13,TRBJ1-3,few,TGTGCCTGGAGTGTACAGGTCGGAAACACCATATATTTT,CAWSVQVGNTIYF
TRBV5-1,.,14,TRBJ2-1,.,TGCGCCAGCAGCTTGATCAGGGCCTCAAATGAGCAGTTCTTC,CASSLIRASNEQFF
TRBV28,.,11,TRBJ2-5,few,TGTGCCAGCGGGACTCAAGAGACCCAGTACTTC,CASGTQETQYF
TRBV7-6,.,16,TRBJ1-1,many,TGTGCCAGCAGCTCACTAACATGGGGGCCGAACACTGAAGCTTTCTTT,CASSSLTWGPNTEAFF
TRBV6-1,.,12,TRBJ2-7,many,TGTGCCAGCAGCCCAAAGCGTGGGGAGCAGTACTTC,CASSPKRGEQYF
TRBV20-1,.,15,TRBJ2-3,.,TGCAGTGCTAGGGGGGCCCAGGCGGGCACAGATACGCAGTATTTT,CSARGAQAGTDTQYF
TRBV4-3,TRBD2,14,TRBJ2-1,many,TGCGCCAGCAGCCCCGGACTAGCGGGACGGCGGCAGTTCTTC,CASSPGLAGRRQFF
TRBV2,TRBD2,19,TRBJ2-1,many,TGTGCCAGCAGTTCTGGACTAGCGGGAGGGGTCAGCGAGGACAATGAGCAGTTCTTC,CASSSGLAGGVSEDNEQFF
TRBV10-3,.,14,TRBJ2-7,.,TGTGCCATCAGAGGCAGGGATTTTCCCTACGAGCAGTACTTC,CAIRGRDFPYEQYF
TRBV7-9,TRBD2,13,TRBJ2-1,.,TGTGCCAGCAGCAAAGGGACTAGCTCTTCCGTGTTCTTC,CASSKGTSSSVFF
TRBV19,TRBD1,15,TRBJ1-1,many,TGTGCCAGTAGTTCCGACAGGGGGATGAACACTGAAGCTTTCTTT,CASSSDRGMNTEAFF
TRBV12-3/TRBV12-4,.,13,TRBJ1-2,few,TGTGCCAGCAGTTTAGGACAGAGTTATGGCTACACCTTC,CASSLGQSYGYTF
TRBV6-6,TRBD2,15,TRBJ2-3,.,TGTGCCAGCACTGGCCTAGCGGGAAGCACAGATACGCAGTATTTT,CASTGLAGSTDTQYF
TRBV6-2/TRBV6-3,TRBD2,15,TRBJ2-2,.,TGTGCCAGCAGTACTAGCGGGAGTGGTACCGGGGAGCTGTTTTTT,CASSTSGSGTGELFF
TRBV6-1,.,12,TRBJ2-7,few,TGTGCCAGCAGTTCCCGGGACTACGAGCAGTACTTC,CASSSRDYEQYF